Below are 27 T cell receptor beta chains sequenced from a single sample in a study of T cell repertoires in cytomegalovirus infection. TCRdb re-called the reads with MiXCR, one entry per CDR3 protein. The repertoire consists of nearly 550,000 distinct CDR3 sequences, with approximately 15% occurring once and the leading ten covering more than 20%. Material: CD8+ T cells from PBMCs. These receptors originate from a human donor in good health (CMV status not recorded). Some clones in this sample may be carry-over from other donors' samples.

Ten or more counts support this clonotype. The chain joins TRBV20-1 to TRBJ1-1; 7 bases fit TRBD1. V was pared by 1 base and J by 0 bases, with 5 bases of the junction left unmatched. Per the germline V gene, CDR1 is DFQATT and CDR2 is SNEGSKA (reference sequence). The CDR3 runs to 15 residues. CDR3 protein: CSARGRGRVNTEAFF. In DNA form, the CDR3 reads TGCAGTGCTAGAGGGAGGGGGCGGGTGAACACTGAAGCTTTCTTT.

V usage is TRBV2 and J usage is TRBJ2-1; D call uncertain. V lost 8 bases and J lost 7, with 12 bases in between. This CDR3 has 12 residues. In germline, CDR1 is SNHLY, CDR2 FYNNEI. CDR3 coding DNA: TGTGCCAGCGTAACACGAAGGAATGAGCAGTTCTTC. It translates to CASVTRRNEQFF.

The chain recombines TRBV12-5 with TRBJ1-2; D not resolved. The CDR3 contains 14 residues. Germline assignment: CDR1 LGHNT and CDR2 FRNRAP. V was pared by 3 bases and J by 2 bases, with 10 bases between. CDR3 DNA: TGTGCTAGTGGTTTTTCTTCGGGAAACTATGGCTACACCTTC. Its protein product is CASGFSSGNYGYTF. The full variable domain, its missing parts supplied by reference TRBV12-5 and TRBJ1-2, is DARVTQTPRHKVTEMGQEVTMRCQPILGHNTVFWYRQTMMQGLELLAYFRNRAPLDDSGMPKDRFSAEMPDATLATLKIQPSEPRDSAVYFCASGFSSGNYGYTFGSGTRLTVV.

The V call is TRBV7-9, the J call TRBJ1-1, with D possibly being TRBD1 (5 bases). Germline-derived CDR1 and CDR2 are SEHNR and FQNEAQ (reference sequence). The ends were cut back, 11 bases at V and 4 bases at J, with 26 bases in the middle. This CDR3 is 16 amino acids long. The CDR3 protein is CAGHGSARGGATEAFF. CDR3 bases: TGTGCCGGGCATGGGTCAGCTCGGGGAGGGGCCACTGAAGCTTTCTTT.

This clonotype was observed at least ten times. CDR3 loop: CASSSQSDRGYEQYF. The CDR3 nucleotides read TGTGCCAGCAGTTCGCAATCGGACAGGGGATACGAGCAGTACTTC. The rearrangement uses TRBV25-1 and TRBJ2-7; 9 positions agree with TRBD1. J lost 4 bases, V lost 5 bases, and 9 bases had no gene match. The germline V gene has CDR1 MGHDK and CDR2 SYGVNS. The CDR3 is made up of 15 amino acids.

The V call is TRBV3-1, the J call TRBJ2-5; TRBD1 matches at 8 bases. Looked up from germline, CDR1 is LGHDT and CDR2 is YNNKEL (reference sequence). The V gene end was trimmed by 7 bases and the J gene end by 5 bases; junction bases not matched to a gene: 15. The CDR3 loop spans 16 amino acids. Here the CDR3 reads CASTPSTGAISETQYF. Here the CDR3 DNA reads TGTGCCAGCACCCCCTCGACAGGGGCAATTTCGGAGACCCAGTACTTC.

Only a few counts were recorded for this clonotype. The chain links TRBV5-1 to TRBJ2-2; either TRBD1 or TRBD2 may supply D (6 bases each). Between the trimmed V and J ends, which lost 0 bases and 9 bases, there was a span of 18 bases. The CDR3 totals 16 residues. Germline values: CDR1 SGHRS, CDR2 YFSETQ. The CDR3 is CASSLGGTSGFRELFF. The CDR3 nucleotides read TGCGCCAGCAGCTTGGGGGGGACAAGCGGGTTCCGGGAGCTGTTTTTT.

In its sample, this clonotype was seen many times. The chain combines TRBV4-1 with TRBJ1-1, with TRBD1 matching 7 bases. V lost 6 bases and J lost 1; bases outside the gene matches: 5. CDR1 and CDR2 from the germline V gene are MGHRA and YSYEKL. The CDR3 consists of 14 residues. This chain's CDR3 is CASRPGTANTEAFF. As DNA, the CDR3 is TGCGCCAGCAGGCCCGGGACAGCGAACACTGAAGCTTTCTTT.

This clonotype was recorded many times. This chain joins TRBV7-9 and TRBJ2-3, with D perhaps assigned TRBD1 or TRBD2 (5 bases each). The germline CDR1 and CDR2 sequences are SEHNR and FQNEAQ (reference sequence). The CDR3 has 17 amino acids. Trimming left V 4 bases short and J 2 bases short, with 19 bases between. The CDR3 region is CASSWGNRDPSTDTQYF. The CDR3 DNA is TGTGCCAGCAGCTGGGGGAATCGGGACCCTTCCACAGATACGCAGTATTTT.

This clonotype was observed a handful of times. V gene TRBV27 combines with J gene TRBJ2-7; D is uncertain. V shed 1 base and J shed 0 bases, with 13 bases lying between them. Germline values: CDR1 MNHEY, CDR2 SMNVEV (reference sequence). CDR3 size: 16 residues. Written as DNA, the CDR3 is TGTGCCAGCAGTTTATTAAGTGACAATCTCTCCTACGAGCAGTACTTC. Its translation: CASSLLSDNLSYEQYF.

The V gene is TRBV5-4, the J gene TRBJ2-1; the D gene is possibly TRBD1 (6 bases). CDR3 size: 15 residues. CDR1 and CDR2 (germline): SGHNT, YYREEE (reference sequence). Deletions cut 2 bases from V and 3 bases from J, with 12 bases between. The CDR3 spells CASSFRGGSYNEQFF. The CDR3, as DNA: TGTGCCAGCAGCTTTAGAGGGGGAAGCTACAATGAGCAGTTCTTC.

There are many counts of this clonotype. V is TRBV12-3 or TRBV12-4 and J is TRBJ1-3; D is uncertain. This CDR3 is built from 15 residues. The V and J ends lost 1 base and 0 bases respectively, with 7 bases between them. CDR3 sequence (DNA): TGTGCCAGCAGTTTAGGGGAACACTCTGGAAACACCATATATTTT. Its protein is CASSLGEHSGNTIYF.

CDR3 amino acids: CASSFRGIEAFF. The CDR3, as DNA: TGTGCCAGCAGTTTTAGGGGGATTGAAGCTTTCTTT. V and J are TRBV6-5 and TRBJ1-1; D may be TRBD1 (6 bases). The germline V and J ends were trimmed by 4 bases and 7 bases, with 10 bases remaining between them. The CDR3 is 12 residues long. Germline CDR1 and CDR2: MNHEY and SVGAGI.

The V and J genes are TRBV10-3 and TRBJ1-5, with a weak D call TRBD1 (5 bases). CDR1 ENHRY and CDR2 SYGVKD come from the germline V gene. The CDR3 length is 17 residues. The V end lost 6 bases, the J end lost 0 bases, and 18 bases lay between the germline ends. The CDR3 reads CAIRAEGHLDSNQPQHF. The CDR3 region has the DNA TGTGCCATCAGAGCTGAAGGACACCTGGATAGCAATCAGCCCCAGCATTTT.

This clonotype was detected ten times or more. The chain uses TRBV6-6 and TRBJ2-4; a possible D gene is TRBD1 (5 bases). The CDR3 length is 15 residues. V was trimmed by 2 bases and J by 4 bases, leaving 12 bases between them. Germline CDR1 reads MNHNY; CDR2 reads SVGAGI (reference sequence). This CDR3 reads CASSYPPRQKNIQYF. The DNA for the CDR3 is TGTGCCAGCAGTTACCCGCCAAGACAGAAAAACATTCAGTACTTC.

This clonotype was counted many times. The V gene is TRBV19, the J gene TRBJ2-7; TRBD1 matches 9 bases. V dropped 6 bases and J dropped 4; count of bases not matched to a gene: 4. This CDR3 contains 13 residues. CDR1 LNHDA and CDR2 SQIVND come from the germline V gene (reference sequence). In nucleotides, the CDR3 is TGTGCCAGTAGCACACAGGGGGCATACGAGCAGTACTTC. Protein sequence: CASSTQGAYEQYF. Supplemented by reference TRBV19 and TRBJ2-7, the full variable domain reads DGGITQSPKYLFRKEGQNVTLSCEQNLNHDAMYWYRQDPGQGLRLIYYSQIVNDFQKGDIAEGYSVSREKKESFPLTVTSAQKNPTAFYLCASSTQGAYEQYFGPGTRLTVT.

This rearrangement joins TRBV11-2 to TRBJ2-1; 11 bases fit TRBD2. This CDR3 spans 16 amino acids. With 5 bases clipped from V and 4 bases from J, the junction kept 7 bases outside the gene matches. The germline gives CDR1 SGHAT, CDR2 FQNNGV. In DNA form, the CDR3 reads TGTGCCAGCAGCCCCAGACTAGCGGGGTCATACAATGAGCAGTTCTTC. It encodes CASSPRLAGSYNEQFF.

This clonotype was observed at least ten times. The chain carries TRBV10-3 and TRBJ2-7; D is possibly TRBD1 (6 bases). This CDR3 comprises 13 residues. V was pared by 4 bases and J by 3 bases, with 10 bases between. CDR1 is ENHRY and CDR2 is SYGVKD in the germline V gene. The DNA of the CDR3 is TGTGCCATCAGTGGTACAGGGAACTACGAGCAGTACTTC. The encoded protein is CAISGTGNYEQYF.

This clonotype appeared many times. CDR3 loop: CATPPGDSSTDTQYF. The CDR3 nucleotides are TGTGCCACCCCTCCGGGGGACAGTAGCACAGATACGCAGTATTTT. This rearrangement joins TRBV2 to TRBJ2-3, with TRBD1 as a possible D gene (7 bases). Germline V gives CDR1 SNHLY, CDR2 FYNNEI. V gave up 10 bases and J gave up 0 bases, with 17 bases separating them. The CDR3 sequence is 15 residues long.

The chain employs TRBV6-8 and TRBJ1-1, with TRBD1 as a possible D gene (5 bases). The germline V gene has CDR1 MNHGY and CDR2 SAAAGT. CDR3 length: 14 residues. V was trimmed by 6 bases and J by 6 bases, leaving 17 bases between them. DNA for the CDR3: TGTGCCAGCAGCCCGGGACCCCCTCTCCCTGAAGCTTTCTTT. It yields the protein CASSPGPPLPEAFF.

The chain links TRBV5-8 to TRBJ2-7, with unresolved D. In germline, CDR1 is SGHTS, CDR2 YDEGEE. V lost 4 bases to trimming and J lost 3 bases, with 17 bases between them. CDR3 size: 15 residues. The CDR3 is CASSLSHGRIYEQYF. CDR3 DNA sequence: TGTGCCAGCAGCCTATCCCACGGTCGCATCTACGAGCAGTACTTC.

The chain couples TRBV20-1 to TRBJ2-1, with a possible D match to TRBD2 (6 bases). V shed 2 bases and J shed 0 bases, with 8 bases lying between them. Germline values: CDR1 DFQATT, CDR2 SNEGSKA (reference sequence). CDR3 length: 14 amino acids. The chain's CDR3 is CSARNGSSYNEQFF. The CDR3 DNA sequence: TGCAGTGCTAGAAACGGGAGCTCCTACAATGAGCAGTTCTTC.

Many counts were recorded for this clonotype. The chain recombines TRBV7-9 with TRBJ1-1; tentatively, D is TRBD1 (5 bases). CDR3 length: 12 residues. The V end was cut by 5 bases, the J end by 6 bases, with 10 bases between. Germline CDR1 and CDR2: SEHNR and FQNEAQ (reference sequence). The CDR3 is CASSPRGAEAFF. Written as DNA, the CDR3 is TGTGCCAGCAGCCCCCGGGGGGCTGAAGCTTTCTTT.

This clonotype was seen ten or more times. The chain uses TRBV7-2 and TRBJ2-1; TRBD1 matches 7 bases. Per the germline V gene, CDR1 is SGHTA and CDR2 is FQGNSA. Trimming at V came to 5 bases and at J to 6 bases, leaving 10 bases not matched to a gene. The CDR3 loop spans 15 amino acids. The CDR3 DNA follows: TGTGCCAGCAGCAAAATCAGGGGGAGTGGCAATGAGCAGTTCTTC. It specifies CASSKIRGSGNEQFF.

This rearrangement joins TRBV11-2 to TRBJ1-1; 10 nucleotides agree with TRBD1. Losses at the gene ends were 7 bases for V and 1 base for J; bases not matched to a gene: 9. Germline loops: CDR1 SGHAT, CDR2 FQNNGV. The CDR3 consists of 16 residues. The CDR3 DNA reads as TGTGCCAGCACGAAGACAGGGGGCGCGGGGAACACTGAAGCTTTCTTT. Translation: CASTKTGGAGNTEAFF.

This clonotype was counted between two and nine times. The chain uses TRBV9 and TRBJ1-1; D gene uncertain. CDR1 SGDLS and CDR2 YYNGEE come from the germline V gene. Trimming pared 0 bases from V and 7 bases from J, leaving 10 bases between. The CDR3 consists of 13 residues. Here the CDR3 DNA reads TGTGCCAGCAGCGTAGGGACCCCCAGTGAAGCTTTCTTT. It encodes CASSVGTPSEAFF.

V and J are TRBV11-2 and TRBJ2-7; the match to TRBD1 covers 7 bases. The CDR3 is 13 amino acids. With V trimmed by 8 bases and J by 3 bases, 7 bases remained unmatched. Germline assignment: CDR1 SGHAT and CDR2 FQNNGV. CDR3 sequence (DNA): TGTGCCAGCGGGCTACAGGGGTTCTACGAGCAGTACTTC. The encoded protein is CASGLQGFYEQYF.